This paragraph reports one T cell receptor (beta chain). Its target is unknown. This sample is drawn from a study of T cells in Graves' hyperthyroidism and ophthalmopathy. Whole-study results and caveats: Onset of ophthalmopathy came a median 6.5 months after the model predicted it. Most clonotypes that expanded in the thyroid above 0.001 also showed up in blood.

Regions amplified from RNA transcripts were the TCR beta CDR3 regions. A first-round RT-PCR of the TCR CDR3 used the HTBI primer set. TCRdb ran MiXCR on the multiplex PCR reads and lists one entry per CDR3 protein. The repertoire includes around 280,000 distinct CDR3 sequences, less than 15% of them detected once, and roughly 8% sits in the top ten. Germline lookup yields CDR1 KGHSH and CDR2 LQKENI. V lost 4 bases and J lost 6; bases outside the gene matches: 4. The CDR3 spans 14 residues. This chain joins TRBV18 and TRBJ2-7, with 12 bases matching TRBD1. The TCR comes from a woman aged 25-40 years with Graves' hyperthyroidism that later progressed to Graves' ophthalmopathy. The sequencing sample was made of blood. The CDR3 DNA sequence: TGTGCCAGCTCACAAGGGACAGGGGGCTTCGAGCAGTACTTC. It yields the protein CASSQGTGGFEQYF.